Listed here are 10 T cell receptor beta chains from one sample, sequenced in a study of lymphopenia after photon versus proton radiotherapy. Here immunoSEQ multiplex PCR was the method, and the copy in TCRdb shows in-frame clones only, minus some. The sample has 150,000 or so clones, approximately 86% seen once. The specimen was peripheral blood, collected from a patient treated with photon-based radiotherapy. The source of these receptors is a man in his fifties or sixties with gastric cancer.

The CDR3 reads CASSPLDRPVVTGELFF. In DNA form, the CDR3 reads TGTGCCAGCTCACCACTTGACAGACCCGTTGTGACCGGGGAGCTGTTTTTT. V usage is TRBV18 and J usage is TRBJ2-2; possibly TRBD1 for D (5 bases). The V and J ends lost 1 base and 5 bases respectively, with 17 bases between them. The germline V gene encodes CDR1 KGHSH and CDR2 LQKENI. There are 17 residues in the CDR3.

The rearrangement links TRBV7-2 to TRBJ2-7; 8 positions agree with TRBD2. Unmatched junction bases numbered 10, after V lost 6 bases and J lost 3 bases. The germline V gene encodes CDR1 SGHTA and CDR2 FQGNSA. This CDR3 comprises 15 residues. The CDR3 DNA follows: TGTGCCAGCAGGCTAAGGTCCAGCGGGAGCTACGAGCAGTACTTC. The encoded protein is CASRLRSSGSYEQYF.

J is TRBJ1-5 and V is TRBV6-6; TRBD1 might be the D (5 bases). CDR3 length: 14 residues. Per germline, CDR1 MNHNY and CDR2 SVGAGI (reference sequence). V was cut by 7 bases and J by 0 bases, with 10 bases left in between. In nucleotides, the CDR3 is TGTGCCAGCAAGGACAAGTATAGCAATCAGCCCCAGCATTTT. Translation gives CASKDKYSNQPQHF.

The genes are TRBV18 and TRBJ2-7; the D gene is possibly TRBD2 (5 bases). V lost 3 bases, J lost 6 bases, and 15 bases lay in between. CDR1 is KGHSH and CDR2 is LQKENI in the germline V gene. The CDR3 contains 14 residues. The CDR3 region has the DNA TGTGCCAGCTCACCCGGGGAGACGATAGGCGAGCAGTACTTC. Its translation: CASSPGETIGEQYF.

The gene calls are TRBV11-2 and TRBJ2-2; unclear D gene. Germline V CDR1 and CDR2: SGHAT, FQNNGV. The V end lost 2 bases, the J end lost 7 bases, and 11 bases lay between the germline ends. This CDR3 contains 14 residues. The CDR3 reads CASSLSRLGGELFF. In nucleotides, the CDR3 is TGTGCCAGCAGCTTATCCAGGCTCGGCGGGGAGCTGTTTTTT.

The gene calls are TRBV19 and TRBJ1-3, with a tentative D call TRBD1 (6 bases). The V gene's germline CDR1 is LNHDA and CDR2 SQIVND (reference sequence). This CDR3 spans 15 amino acids. The V end lost 7 bases, the J end lost 0 bases, and 13 bases lay between the germline ends. CDR3 sequence: CASIGQTYSGNTIYF. In nucleotides, the CDR3 is TGTGCCAGTATAGGACAGACTTACTCTGGAAACACCATATATTTT.

V usage is TRBV5-1 and J usage is TRBJ2-1; TRBD2 aligns across 13 bases. The V and J ends lost 4 bases and 6 bases, in that order; junction bases with no gene match: 7. Germline V gene sequence: CDR1 SGHRS, CDR2 YFSETQ. CDR3 size: 16 residues. The CDR3 spells CASSQPGLAGLNEQFF. For the CDR3, the DNA is TGCGCCAGCAGCCAACCGGGACTAGCGGGACTCAATGAGCAGTTCTTC.

The chain carries TRBV6-5 and TRBJ2-7; the D is unclear. The CDR3 extends over 15 amino acids. Deletions cut 6 bases from V and 3 bases from J, with 18 bases between. Germline loops: CDR1 MNHEY, CDR2 SVGAGI. The CDR3 DNA reads TGTGCCAGCAGCCCATCGGGCAGACCTGGCTACGAGCAGTACTTC. It encodes CASSPSGRPGYEQYF.

The rearrangement uses TRBV6-5 and TRBJ2-5, with 7 bases that match TRBD1. This CDR3 spans 15 amino acids. Germline CDR1 is MNHEY and CDR2 is SVGAGI. V lost 0 bases to trimming and J lost 5 bases; unmatched junction nucleotides: 6. The CDR3 region has the DNA TGTGCCAGCAGTTACTCGAAGGGGGCCGAGGAGACCCAGTACTTC. This codes for CASSYSKGAEETQYF.

V is TRBV27 and J is TRBJ2-7, with 10 bases that match TRBD1. Per germline, CDR1 MNHEY and CDR2 SMNVEV (reference sequence). The CDR3 runs to 14 residues. V was pared by 6 bases and J by 5 bases, with 7 bases of the junction left unmatched. The CDR3 loop is CASRGTGVTHEQYF. In DNA form, the CDR3 reads TGTGCCAGCAGGGGGACAGGGGTGACTCACGAGCAGTACTTC.